This TCR beta chain was documented in a study of T cells in Graves' hyperthyroidism and ophthalmopathy. This CDR3 contains 13 residues. V was trimmed by 3 bases and J by 2 bases, leaving 7 bases between them. Worth noting for this clonotype: Antigen specificity is unknown.

TCR beta CDR3 regions were amplified from RNA. In the first-round RT-PCR of the TCR CDR3, the HTBI primer set was used. From the multiplex PCR reads, TCRdb called clonotypes with MiXCR, one entry per CDR3 protein. The table has approximately 510,000 distinct CDR3 sequences, 40% to 55% seen once. Study conclusions and caveats: A 13 V-J model separated ophthalmopathy from stable hyperthyroidism.

Lactation, pregnancy, other autoimmune disease or uncontrolled infection excluded patients. Diagnoses used clinical symptoms, serum thyroxine and TRAb, thyroid ultrasound and orbital computed tomography. The chain has TRBV12-3 or TRBV12-4 and TRBJ1-1; D is ambiguous. Specimen: peripheral blood or thyroid tissue (not recorded which). The source of this sequence is an adult woman with Graves' disease, either hyperthyroidism or ophthalmopathy (not recorded which). The CDR3 loop reads CASSFNSNTEAFF. The CDR3 DNA is TGTGCCAGCAGTTTTAACAGCAACACTGAAGCTTTCTTT.